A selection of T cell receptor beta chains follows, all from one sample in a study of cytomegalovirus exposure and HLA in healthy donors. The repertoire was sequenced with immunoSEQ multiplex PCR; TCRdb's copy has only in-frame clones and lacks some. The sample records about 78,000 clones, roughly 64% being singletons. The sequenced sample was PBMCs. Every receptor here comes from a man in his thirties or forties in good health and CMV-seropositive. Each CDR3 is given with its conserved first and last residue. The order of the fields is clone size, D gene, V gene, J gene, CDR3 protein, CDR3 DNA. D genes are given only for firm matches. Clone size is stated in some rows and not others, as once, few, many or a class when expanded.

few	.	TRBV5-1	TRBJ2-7	CASSLGQGAAKGQYF	TGCGCCAGCAGCTTGGGACAAGGGGCAGCCAAGGGGCAGTACTTC
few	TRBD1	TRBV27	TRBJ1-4	CASSLSTGGRGKLFF	TGTGCCAGCAGTTTATCGACAGGGGGGAGAGGGAAACTGTTTTTT
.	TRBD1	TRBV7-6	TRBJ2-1	CASSVGTDNEQFF	TGTGCCAGCAGCGTAGGGACAGACAATGAGCAGTTCTTC
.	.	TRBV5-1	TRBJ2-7	CASSPGGTEQREQYF	TGCGCCAGCAGCCCCGGCGGGACCGAACAACGCGAGCAGTACTTC
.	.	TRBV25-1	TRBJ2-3	CASSERGSDTQYF	TGTGCCAGCAGTGAAAGGGGGTCAGATACGCAGTATTTT
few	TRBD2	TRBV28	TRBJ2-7	CASSSGGSSGRGRQYF	TGTGCCAGCAGCTCCGGGGGTAGTAGCGGGAGGGGGCGGCAGTACTTC
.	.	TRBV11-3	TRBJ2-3	CASNPGAGERDTQYF	TGTGCCAGCAACCCCGGGGCAGGGGAAAGGGATACGCAGTATTTT
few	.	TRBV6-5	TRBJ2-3	CASSYGGSTDTQYF	TGTGCCAGCAGTTACGGGGGGTCAACAGATACGCAGTATTTT
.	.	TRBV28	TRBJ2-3	CASSGPDAGKMGTDTQYF	TGTGCCAGCAGTGGGCCGGACGCAGGGAAAATGGGCACAGATACGCAGTATTTT
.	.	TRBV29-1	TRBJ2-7	CSVVGAFYEQYF	TGCAGCGTTGTAGGGGCGTTCTACGAGCAGTACTTC
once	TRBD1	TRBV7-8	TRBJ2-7	CATAPGTGTAQYF	TGTGCCACCGCACCCGGGACAGGGACCGCGCAGTACTTC
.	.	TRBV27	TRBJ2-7	CASKGGQAYEQYF	TGTGCCAGCAAGGGGGGGCAGGCCTACGAGCAGTACTTC
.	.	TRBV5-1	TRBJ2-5	CASSLPGAETQYF	TGCGCCAGCAGCTTGCCAGGGGCAGAGACCCAGTACTTC
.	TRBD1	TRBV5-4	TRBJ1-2	CASSFQGAGGYTF	TGTGCCAGCAGCTTTCAGGGGGCTGGTGGCTACACCTTC
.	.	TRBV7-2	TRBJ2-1	CASSLSVTPIDEQFF	TGTGCCAGCAGCTTATCCGTAACTCCCATTGATGAGCAGTTCTTC
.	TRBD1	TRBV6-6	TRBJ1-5	CASIQGDDSNQPQHF	TGTGCCAGCATACAGGGGGATGATAGCAATCAGCCCCAGCATTTT
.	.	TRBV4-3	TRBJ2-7	CASSQDKSQSYEQYF	TGCGCCAGCAGCCAAGATAAGAGCCAATCCTACGAGCAGTACTTC
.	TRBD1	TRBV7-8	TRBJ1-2	CASSTGDRTIYGYTF	TGTGCCAGCAGCACGGGGGACAGAACCATCTATGGCTACACCTTC
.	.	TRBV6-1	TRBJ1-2	CASSESELGGYTF	TGTGCCAGCAGTGAAAGTGAGCTCGGTGGCTACACCTTC
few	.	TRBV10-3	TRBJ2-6	CAISGGQTDLAANVLTF	TGTGCCATCAGTGGAGGACAGACCGATCTGGCGGCCAACGTCCTGACTTTC
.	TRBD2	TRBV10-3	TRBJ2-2	CAIRGLAGTGELFF	TGTGCCATCAGGGGACTAGCAGGCACCGGGGAGCTGTTTTTT
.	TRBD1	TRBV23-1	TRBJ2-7	CASTTDRGLPYEQYF	TGCGCCAGCACGACGGACAGGGGGCTTCCCTACGAGCAGTACTTC
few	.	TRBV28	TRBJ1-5	CASRAPNQPQHF	TGTGCCAGCAGGGCCCCCAATCAGCCCCAGCATTTT
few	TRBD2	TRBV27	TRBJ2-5	CASSFSRGGQETQYF	TGTGCCAGCAGTTTTTCCCGGGGGGGCCAAGAGACCCAGTACTTC
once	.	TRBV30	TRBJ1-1	CAWSFGRGYTEAFF	TGTGCCTGGAGTTTCGGGAGGGGGTACACTGAAGCTTTCTTT
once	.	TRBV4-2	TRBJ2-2	CASSQDLPAVSTGELFF	TGTGCCAGCAGCCAAGATCTTCCAGCGGTTAGCACCGGGGAGCTGTTTTTT
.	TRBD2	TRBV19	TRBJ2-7	CAKTSGESYEQYF	TGTGCCAAGACTAGCGGGGAGTCCTACGAGCAGTACTTC
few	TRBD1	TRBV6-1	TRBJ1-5	CASSDRDRGRRPQHF	TGTGCCAGCAGTGATCGGGACAGGGGGAGGCGGCCCCAGCATTTT
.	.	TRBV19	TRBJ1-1	CASTKGTAGVTEAFF	TGTGCCAGTACGAAGGGAACGGCGGGTGTCACTGAAGCTTTCTTT
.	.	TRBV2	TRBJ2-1	CASSEGSNEQFF	TGTGCCAGCAGTGAAGGGAGTAATGAGCAGTTCTTC
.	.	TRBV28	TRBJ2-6	CASSLWGGSGANVLTF	TGTGCCAGCAGTTTATGGGGGGGATCCGGGGCCAACGTCCTGACTTTC
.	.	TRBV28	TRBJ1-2	CASSLGTKGYTF	TGTGCCAGCAGTTTAGGGACTAAAGGCTACACCTTC
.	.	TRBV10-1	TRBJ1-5	CASNLRGGDSNQPQHF	TGCGCCAGCAACCTAAGGGGGGGTGATAGCAATCAGCCCCAGCATTTT
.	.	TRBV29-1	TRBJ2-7	CSVEMGAPHEQYF	TGCAGCGTTGAAATGGGGGCGCCCCACGAGCAGTACTTC
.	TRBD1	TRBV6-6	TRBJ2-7	CASRRTGEEQYF	TGTGCCAGCAGAAGGACAGGGGAAGAGCAGTACTTC
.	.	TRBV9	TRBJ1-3	CASSTSGGYGNTIYF	TGTGCCAGCAGCACATCCGGGGGTTACGGAAACACCATATATTTT
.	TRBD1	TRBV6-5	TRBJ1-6	CASRGTGGHSPLHF	TGTGCCAGCAGAGGGACAGGGGGACATTCACCCCTCCACTTT
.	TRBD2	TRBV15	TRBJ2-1	CATSNAYISGGDPSDEQFF	TGTGCCACCAGCAACGCGTACATTAGCGGGGGGGACCCATCGGATGAGCAGTTCTTC
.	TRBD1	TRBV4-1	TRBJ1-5	CASSQEGTANQPQHF	TGCGCCAGCAGCCAAGAGGGGACAGCTAATCAGCCCCAGCATTTT
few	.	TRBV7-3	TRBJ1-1	CASQGNTEAFF	TGTGCCTCACAGGGGAACACTGAAGCTTTCTTT
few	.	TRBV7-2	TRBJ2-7	CASSLAREQYF	TGTGCCAGCAGCTTAGCGCGAGAGCAGTACTTC
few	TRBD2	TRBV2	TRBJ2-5	CASSGRLAAQETQYF	TGTGCCAGCAGTGGTAGACTAGCCGCTCAAGAGACCCAGTACTTC
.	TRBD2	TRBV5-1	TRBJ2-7	CASSLAPSGKYEQYF	TGCGCCAGCAGCTTGGCGCCTAGCGGGAAATACGAGCAGTACTTC
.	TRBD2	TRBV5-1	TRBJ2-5	CASSPGLAAVSETQYF	TGCGCCAGCAGCCCCGGACTAGCGGCCGTCTCAGAGACCCAGTACTTC
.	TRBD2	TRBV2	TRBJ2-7	CASSEGLAGVEQYF	TGTGCCAGCAGTGAGGGACTAGCGGGAGTCGAGCAGTACTTC
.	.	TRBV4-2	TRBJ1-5	CASSQEGTGGSSQHF	TGTGCCAGCAGCCAAGAGGGGACGGGGGGCTCGTCCCAGCATTTT